Below, 14 T cell receptor beta chains from the same sample are listed, as sequenced in a study of regulatory T cells in long-lasting Graves disease (dated by TCRdb to about 2021). The library was generated by multiplex PCR. Sequencing instrument: Illumina HiSeq 4000. iRepertoire HTBI primers and Arm-PCR amplification of CDR3 regions were used to construct TCR beta libraries. TCRdb handled the public reads itself, with Q25 trimming in fastp and clone calling in MiXCR, and kept productive beta chains. Every entry covers one CDR3 protein and lists the most common genes and DNA from its rows. Counted in this sample were roughly 430,000 distinct CDR3 sequences; about 15% of them appeared once. The ten largest make up about 10% of the sample. The time point label for this specimen denotes: newly diagnosed GD, antithyroid drugs for less than 3 months. For both TCR sequencing and RNA sequencing, RNA was extracted from PBMCs using TRIzol.

These data were also reused for a study on T cells in Graves' hyperthyroidism and ophthalmopathy.

The specimen was peripheral blood mononuclear cells (PBMCs), collected at new diagnosis, from a patient treated with antithyroid drugs. The origin of the receptors is a woman under 40 with Graves disease. Donor details come from another sample of the same person, matched by shared clones.

This clonotype occurred many times. This rearrangement joins TRBV7-9 to TRBJ1-5, with 7 bases aligning to TRBD1. Germline loops: CDR1 SEHNR, CDR2 FQNEAQ (reference sequence). This CDR3 spans 15 amino acids. The V and J ends lost 5 bases and 11 bases, in that order; junction bases with no gene match: 15. CDR3 region: CASSNIPGGPMAQHF. The CDR3 nucleotides read TGTGCCAGCAGCAACATACCAGGGGGGCCCATGGCCCAGCATTTT. Based on the CDR3 plus reference TRBV7-9 and TRBJ1-5, the full variable domain is DTGVSQNPRHKITKRGQNVTFRCDPISEHNRLYWYRQTLGQGPEFLTYFQNEAQLEKSRLLSDRFSAERPKGSFSTLEIQRTEQGDSAMYLCASSNIPGGPMAQHFGDGTRLSIL.

This clonotype was detected ten times or more. The genes are TRBV7-2 and TRBJ2-1, with 13 bases that match TRBD2. The CDR3 consists of 15 residues. Losses at the gene ends were 2 bases for V and 6 bases for J; bases not matched to a gene: 1. CDR1 and CDR2 from the germline V gene are SGHTA and FQGNSA. The CDR3 sequence: CASSLWTSGSNEQFF. Written as DNA, the CDR3 is TGTGCCAGCAGCTTATGGACTAGCGGGAGCAATGAGCAGTTCTTC. Full variable domain (rest looked up from reference TRBV7-2 and TRBJ2-1): GAGVSQSPSNKVTEKGKDVELRCDPISGHTALYWYRQSLGQGLEFLIYFQGNSAPDKSGLPSDRFSAERTGGSVSTLTIQRTQQEDSAVYLCASSLWTSGSNEQFFGPGTRLTVL.

This clonotype was recorded many times. This chain connects TRBV29-1 to TRBJ1-1; no firm D call. V was cut by 7 bases and J by 3 bases, with 21 bases left in between. In germline, CDR1 is SQVTM, CDR2 ANQGSEA. CDR3 length equals 15 residues. The CDR3 DNA is TGCAGCGGGCGAAGCTTGGCGAATCGGCACACTGAAGCTTTCTTT. It is translated as CSGRSLANRHTEAFF.

This clonotype showed up many times. The chain couples TRBV6-1 to TRBJ1-5; D might be TRBD1 (5 bases). The CDR3 loop spans 15 amino acids. Germline CDR1 and CDR2: MNHNS and SASEGT. Between the trimmed V and J ends, which lost 0 bases and 1 base, there was a span of 7 bases. The DNA of the CDR3 is TGTGCCAGCAGTGAAGCGGGACGAAGCAATCAGCCCCAGCATTTT. Amino acid sequence: CASSEAGRSNQPQHF.

This clonotype occurred many times. The V call is TRBV5-1, the J call TRBJ2-1, with TRBD2 matching 14 bases. V lost 1 base, J lost 6 bases, and 12 bases stayed unmatched. The CDR3 contains 19 residues. CDR1 SGHRS and CDR2 YFSETQ come from the germline V gene. CDR3 residues: CASSLLTTSGRAAGNEQFF. The DNA of the CDR3 is TGCGCCAGCAGCTTGCTGACGACTAGCGGGAGGGCCGCGGGCAATGAGCAGTTCTTC.

V usage is TRBV11-2 and J usage is TRBJ2-1; tentatively, D is TRBD2 (5 bases). The CDR3 is made up of 15 amino acids. V was trimmed by 0 bases and J by 7 bases, leaving 13 bases between them. The germline V gene encodes CDR1 SGHAT and CDR2 FQNNGV. CDR3 region: CASSLDLTGRNEQFF. The CDR3 nucleotides are TGTGCCAGCAGCTTAGATCTAACGGGAAGGAATGAGCAGTTCTTC.

The gene calls are TRBV7-6 and TRBJ2-3, with D possibly matching TRBD2 (5 bases). This CDR3 contains 12 residues. Germline V gives CDR1 SGHVS, CDR2 FNYEAQ. The V end was cut by 7 bases, the J end by 4 bases, with 9 bases between. For the CDR3, the DNA is TGTGCCAGCACCGGACTGGCAGATACGCAGTATTTT. Encoded protein: CASTGLADTQYF.

The J gene is TRBJ2-3, the V gene TRBV7-9; TRBD1 aligns across 8 bases. CDR3 length equals 16 residues. With 5 bases clipped from V and 6 bases from J, the junction kept 13 bases outside the gene matches. Germline assignment: CDR1 SEHNR and CDR2 FQNEAQ (reference sequence). This CDR3 is CASSLRPGTGEDTQYF. For the CDR3, the DNA is TGTGCCAGCAGCCTCCGGCCCGGGACAGGCGAGGATACGCAGTATTTT.

Concerning this clonotype itself: This may come from a read error, since a much larger clone is one base off. This chain uses TRBV29-1 with TRBJ2-5; D gene ambiguous. The CDR3 sequence is 14 residues long. The V end lost 5 bases, the J end lost 11 bases, and 24 bases lay between the germline ends. Germline CDR1 and CDR2: SQVTM and ANQGSEA. The CDR3 region is CSVKGPSSYNEQYF. CDR3 DNA sequence: TGCAGCGTTAAAGGGCCGAGCTCCTACAATGAGCAGTACTTC.

This clonotype was counted at least ten times. V is TRBV18 and J is TRBJ2-7; possible D gene TRBD2, 6 bases. The V end lost 3 bases, the J end lost 5 bases, and 20 bases lay between the germline ends. This CDR3 has 16 amino acids. Germline values: CDR1 KGHSH, CDR2 LQKENI. The CDR3 nucleotides are TGTGCCAGCTCACCCCGGGGATTAGCGGAGAGGAACGAGCAGTACTTC. Its translation is CASSPRGLAERNEQYF. Combining the CDR3 with reference TRBV18 and TRBJ2-7 gives the whole variable domain NAGVMQNPRHLVRRRGQEARLRCSPMKGHSHVYWYRQLPEEGLKFMVYLQKENIIDESGMPKERFSAEFPKEGPSILRIQQVVRGDSAAYFCASSPRGLAERNEQYFGPGTRLTVT.

The V and J genes are TRBV27 and TRBJ2-2; 7 bases are a match to TRBD1. V lost 10 bases and J lost 7; bases outside the gene matches: 12. The CDR3 spans 14 residues. CDR1 is MNHEY and CDR2 is SMNVEV in the germline V gene (reference sequence). The CDR3 sequence: CAIDKQGLVGELFF. The DNA of the CDR3 is TGTGCCATCGATAAACAGGGGTTGGTCGGGGAGCTGTTTTTT.

The genes are TRBV6-1 and TRBJ2-1; D gene unclear. Trimming stripped 6 bases from V and 2 bases from J, with 23 bases between. This CDR3 spans 18 amino acids. Germline CDR1 is MNHNS and CDR2 is SASEGT. The CDR3 loop reads CASRTNSVTEGTYNEQFF. The CDR3 region has the DNA TGTGCCAGCAGAACGAACTCCGTAACAGAAGGAACCTACAATGAGCAGTTCTTC.

The chain is built from TRBV6-9 and TRBJ1-1; D is ambiguous. CDR3 length: 15 residues. The germline gives CDR1 MNHGY, CDR2 SVAAGI. Deletions cut 3 bases from V and 0 bases from J, with 11 bases between. The CDR3 DNA is TGTGCCAGCAGTTACTCCCGGTACCTGAACACTGAAGCTTTCTTT. Protein sequence: CASSYSRYLNTEAFF.

At least ten counts were recorded for this clonotype. The chain uses TRBV5-6 and TRBJ2-1; tentatively, D is TRBD1 or TRBD2 (5 bases each). Trimming shortened V by 1 base and J by 7 bases, and 15 bases separated the two germline ends. The CDR3 runs 15 residues. The germline gives CDR1 SGHDT, CDR2 YYEEEE. This chain's CDR3 is CASSLSFREMNEQFF. For the CDR3, the DNA is TGTGCCAGCAGCTTGTCTTTCAGGGAGATGAATGAGCAGTTCTTC.